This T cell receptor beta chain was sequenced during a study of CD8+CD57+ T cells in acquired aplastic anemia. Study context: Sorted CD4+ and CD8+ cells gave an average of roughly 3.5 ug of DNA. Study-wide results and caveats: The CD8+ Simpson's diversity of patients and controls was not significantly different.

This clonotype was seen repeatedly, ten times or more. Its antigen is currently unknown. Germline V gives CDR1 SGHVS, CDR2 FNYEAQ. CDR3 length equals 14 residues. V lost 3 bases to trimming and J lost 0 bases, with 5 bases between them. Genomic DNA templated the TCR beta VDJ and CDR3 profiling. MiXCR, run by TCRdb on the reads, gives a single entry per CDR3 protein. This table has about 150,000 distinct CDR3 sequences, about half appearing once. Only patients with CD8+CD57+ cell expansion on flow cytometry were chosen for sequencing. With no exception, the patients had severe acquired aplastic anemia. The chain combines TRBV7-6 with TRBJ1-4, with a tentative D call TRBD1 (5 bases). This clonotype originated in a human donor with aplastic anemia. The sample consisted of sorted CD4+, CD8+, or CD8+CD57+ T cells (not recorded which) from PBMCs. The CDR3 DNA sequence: TGTGCCAGCAGCTTCAGGGCAACTAATGAAAAACTGTTTTTT. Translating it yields CASSFRATNEKLFF.